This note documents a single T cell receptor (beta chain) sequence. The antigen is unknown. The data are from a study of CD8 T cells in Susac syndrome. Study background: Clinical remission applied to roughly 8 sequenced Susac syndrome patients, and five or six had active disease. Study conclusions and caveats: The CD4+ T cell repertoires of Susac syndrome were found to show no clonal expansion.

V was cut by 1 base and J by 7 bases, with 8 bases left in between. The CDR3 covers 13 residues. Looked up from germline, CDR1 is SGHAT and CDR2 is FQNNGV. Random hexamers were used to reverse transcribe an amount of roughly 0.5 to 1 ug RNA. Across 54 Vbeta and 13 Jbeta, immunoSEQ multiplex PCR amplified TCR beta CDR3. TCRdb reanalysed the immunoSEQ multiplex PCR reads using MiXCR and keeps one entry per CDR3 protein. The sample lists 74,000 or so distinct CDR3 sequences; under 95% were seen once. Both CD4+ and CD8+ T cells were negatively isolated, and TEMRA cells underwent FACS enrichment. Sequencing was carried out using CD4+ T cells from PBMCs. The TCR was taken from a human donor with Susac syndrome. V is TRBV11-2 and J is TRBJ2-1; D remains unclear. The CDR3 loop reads CASSLVQMNEQFF. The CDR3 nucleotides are TGTGCCAGCAGCTTAGTCCAGATGAATGAGCAGTTCTTC.